A selection of T cell receptor beta chains follows, all from one sample in a study of OX40 agonist ivuxolimab in advanced cancers. Measured with immunoSEQ multiplex PCR; TCRdb has only the in-frame clones, and not every one. The sample shows 70,000 to 80,000 clones, roughly 86% of them seen only once. Sequencing was performed on CD4+ or CD8+ T cells sorted from blood, taken in a trial of the OX40 agonist ivuxolimab. The origin of the receptors is an adult with an advanced solid tumor such as melanoma, head and neck, liver or kidney cancer. CDR3s include the opening cysteine and the closing phenylalanine or tryptophan. D genes are given only for firm matches. Not all rows give a size; the values are once, few, many and, for expanded clones, a class.

v_gene,d_gene,j_gene,abundance,CDR3nt,CDR3aa
TRBV5-6,TRBD1,TRBJ1-6,.,TGTGCCAGCAGCTTGGCTACAGGGGGTGCTTCACCCCTCCACTTT,CASSLATGGASPLHF
TRBV19,TRBD2,TRBJ2-1,.,TGTGCCAGTTCCGGACTAGCGGCAGTGAATGAGCAGTTCTTC,CASSGLAAVNEQFF
TRBV5-4,.,TRBJ2-3,.,TGTGCCAGCAGGGGGCCGGACTCAAAAGATACGCAGTATTTT,CASRGPDSKDTQYF
TRBV5-4,.,TRBJ2-1,.,TGTGCCAGCAGTTTTGACAGCCAGTCTTTCAATGAGCAGTTCTTC,CASSFDSQSFNEQFF
TRBV27,TRBD2,TRBJ2-1,.,TGTGCCAGCAAGGCGGGAGTCTTAAATGAGCAGTTCTTC,CASKAGVLNEQFF
TRBV9,TRBD2,TRBJ2-3,.,TGTGCCAGCAGCGTGACTAGCGGGAGTGGCACAGATACGCAGTATTTT,CASSVTSGSGTDTQYF
TRBV5-5,TRBD2,TRBJ2-3,.,TGTGCCAGCACCACTAGCGGGGGTGGAACAGATACGCAGTATTTT,CASTTSGGGTDTQYF
TRBV6-5,.,TRBJ2-6,once,TGTGCCAGCAGGGGGCCTAGCTCTGGGGCCAACGTCCTGACTTTC,CASRGPSSGANVLTF
TRBV7-6,TRBD1,TRBJ1-3,.,TGTGCCAGCAGCCCCGGACAGGGAATCTCTGGAAACACCATATATTTT,CASSPGQGISGNTIYF
TRBV19,.,TRBJ1-6,.,TGTGCCAGTAGCCCAAGTCGGGGGTTCCTTTCACCCCTCCACTTT,CASSPSRGFLSPLHF